This TCR beta chain is drawn from a study of early T cells in non-severe SARS-CoV-2 infection. Study context: Chains were not paired, and sequencing was done on bulk RNA from unsorted whole blood.

Researchers tagged individual cDNA molecules with unique molecular identifiers. MiXCR, run by TCRdb on the 5' RACE reads, gives a single entry per CDR3 protein. In the table there are around 31,000 distinct CDR3 sequences, 9.5% to 10% of which are singletons. This clonotype appeared a few times. What it binds is unknown. Whole-study results and caveats: Anti-spike CD8 responses were favored by VDJdb matching, which missed private and CD4 specificities.

The sequence came from an adult who was a healthcare worker with PCR-confirmed SARS-CoV-2 infection or an uninfected control (not recorded which). Sequencing was performed on whole blood.

CDR3 coding DNA: TGTGCCAGTAGTATAGTGGACGACACAGATACGCAGTATTTT. It yields the protein CASSIVDDTDTQYF. The chain has TRBV19 and TRBJ2-3, with unresolved D. Germline CDR1 reads LNHDA; CDR2 reads SQIVND (reference sequence). With 1 base removed from V and 2 bases from J, the gap between germline ends came to 7 bases. This CDR3 region has 14 residues.